This TCR beta chain is drawn from a study of early T cells in non-severe SARS-CoV-2 infection. This clonotype was found many times. The library protocol tagged individual cDNA molecules with unique molecular identifiers. TCRdb re-analysed the 5' RACE reads in MiXCR, keeping a single row per CDR3 protein. The sample consists of tens of thousands of distinct CDR3 sequences, roughly 13% of them appearing once. Specimen: whole blood. The clonotype was recovered from an adult who was a healthcare worker with PCR-confirmed SARS-CoV-2 infection or an uninfected control (not recorded which).

Written as DNA, the CDR3 is TGCAGCGTTGGAGACAGGGGTGGCTACACCTTC. This sequence encodes CSVGDRGGYTF. This sequence joins TRBV29-1 and TRBJ1-2, with 8 bases fitting TRBD1. Germline V CDR1 and CDR2: SQVTM, ANQGSEA. The length of the CDR3 is 11 residues. The J segment lost 7 bases and the V segment lost 4 bases, leaving 2 bases of the junction unmatched. Complete variable domain (other parts from reference TRBV29-1 and TRBJ1-2): SAVISQKPSRDICQRGTSLTIQCQVDSQVTMMFWYRQQPGQSLTLIATANQGSEATYESGFVIDKFPISRPNLTFSTLTVSNMSPEDSSIYLCSVGDRGGYTFGSGTRLTVV.